Below are 18 T cell receptor beta chains sequenced from a single sample in a study of T cell responses to AZD1222 COVID-19 vaccine. Sequencing used immunoSEQ multiplex PCR; TCRdb keeps in-frame clones, though not all of them. The repertoire consists of tens of thousands of clones, with approximately 89% occurring once and the leading ten covering under 15%. This specimen consisted of peripheral blood, obtained on day 0 of AZD1222 vaccination. Every receptor here comes from an adult in good health.

A few counts support this clone. The rearrangement uses TRBV19 and TRBJ2-1, with 9 positions matching TRBD2. Germline V gives CDR1 LNHDA, CDR2 SQIVND (reference sequence). The CDR3 has 15 residues. The J segment lost 7 bases and the V segment lost 3 bases, leaving 7 bases of the junction unmatched. The CDR3: CASSIFRLAGNEQFF. CDR3 sequence (DNA): TGTGCCAGTAGTATCTTCAGGCTAGCGGGGAATGAGCAGTTCTTC.

The chain recombines TRBV7-2 with TRBJ2-1; D assignment may be TRBD1 or TRBD2 (6 bases each). Germline CDR1 is SGHTA and CDR2 is FQGNSA. CDR3 length: 15 amino acids. The germline V and J ends were trimmed by 6 bases and 4 bases, with 16 bases remaining between them. The CDR3 region has the DNA TGTGCCAGCAGGGGTGAGGGGGGCGGATACAATGAGCAGTTCTTC. This gives the protein CASRGEGGGYNEQFF. The full variable domain, its missing parts supplied by reference TRBV7-2 and TRBJ2-1, is GAGVSQSPSNKVTEKGKDVELRCDPISGHTALYWYRQSLGQGLEFLIYFQGNSAPDKSGLPSDRFSAERTGGSVSTLTIQRTQQEDSAVYLCASRGEGGGYNEQFFGPGTRLTVL.

The chain combines TRBV28 with TRBJ2-7; 12 bases fit TRBD2. This CDR3 is built from 14 residues. The germline V gene has CDR1 MDHEN and CDR2 SYDVKM. Germline trimming cut 6 bases from V and 2 bases from J; bases unmatched to any gene: 2. The CDR3 is CASSLAGGPYEQYF. CDR3 DNA sequence: TGTGCCAGCAGCCTAGCGGGAGGGCCCTACGAGCAGTACTTC.

The rearrangement joins TRBV30 to TRBJ1-2; D gene uncertain. The germline CDR1 and CDR2 sequences are GTSNPN and SVGIG (reference sequence). Trimming cost V 0 bases and J 7 bases, with 12 bases left between them. The CDR3 loop spans 13 amino acids. The CDR3 loop reads CAWSVSGEAGYTF. The CDR3 nucleotides are TGTGCCTGGAGTGTATCTGGGGAGGCTGGCTACACCTTC. Based on the CDR3 plus reference TRBV30 and TRBJ1-2, the full variable domain is SQTIHQWPATLVQPVGSPLSLECTVEGTSNPNLYWYRQAAGRGLQLLFYSVGIGQISSEVPQNLSASRPQDRQFILSSKKLLLSDSGFYLCAWSVSGEAGYTFGSGTRLTVV.

This chain links TRBV6-2 or TRBV6-3 with TRBJ1-2, with 9 bases lining up with TRBD1. The CDR3 contains 15 residues. The germline gives CDR1 MNHEY, CDR2 SVGEGT. The ends lost 3 bases at V and 5 bases at J; junction bases unmatched: 7. DNA of the CDR3: TGTGCCAGCAGTTATCCGGGACAGGGCGTATATGGCTACACCTTC. Translated: CASSYPGQGVYGYTF.

The chain has TRBV5-5 and TRBJ2-7, with D perhaps matching TRBD2 (6 bases). From germline, CDR1 is SGHKS and CDR2 YYEKEE (reference sequence). Trimming stripped 1 base from V and 5 bases from J, with 19 bases between. This CDR3 region has 16 residues. The DNA for the CDR3 is TGTGCCAGCAGCTTGCGGGGGAGCAGGGTTGTTAACGAGCAGTACTTC. This sequence encodes CASSLRGSRVVNEQYF.

The chain carries TRBV6-1 and TRBJ1-3; 7 positions agree with TRBD1. V lost 3 bases to trimming and J lost 2 bases; unmatched junction nucleotides: 7. The CDR3 length is 16 residues. Germline V CDR1 and CDR2: MNHNS, SASEGT. The CDR3 bases are TGTGCCAGCAGTGACCACACAGGGGTTACTGGAAACACCATATATTTT. This gives the protein CASSDHTGVTGNTIYF.

This clone has only a few counts. This chain links TRBV6-2 or TRBV6-3 with TRBJ2-4, with D possibly being TRBD2 (5 bases). Germline CDR1 MNHEY, CDR2 SVGEGT. V was shortened by 5 bases and J by 0 bases, with 11 bases between the two germline ends. The CDR3 contains 15 residues. CDR3: CASSHSDVAKNIQYF. CDR3 bases: TGTGCCAGCAGTCATAGCGACGTAGCCAAAAACATTCAGTACTTC.

V is TRBV5-1 and J is TRBJ2-5; D might be TRBD1 (6 bases). This CDR3 is built from 15 residues. Germline V gives CDR1 SGHRS, CDR2 YFSETQ. Trimming left V 0 bases short and J 5 bases short, with 14 bases between. CDR3 protein: CASSLAMGARETQYF. CDR3 bases: TGCGCCAGCAGCTTGGCCATGGGGGCGAGGGAGACCCAGTACTTC.

This rearrangement joins TRBV4-1 to TRBJ1-5; 7 bases fit TRBD1. The CDR3 sequence is 14 residues long. Germline V gives CDR1 MGHRA, CDR2 YSYEKL. The junction had 5 bases not matched to a gene; V was cut back by 3 bases and J by 6 bases. This CDR3 is CASSHQTGTQPQHF. The CDR3 DNA sequence: TGCGCCAGCAGCCACCAGACAGGGACTCAGCCCCAGCATTTT.

This clone occurred a few times. The CDR3 nucleotides are TGTGCCAGTGGATTAGGCCTTCAGCCCCAGCATTTT. This codes for CASGLGLQPQHF. V gene TRBV19 combines with J gene TRBJ1-5, with no clear D. The CDR3 contains 12 residues. The V and J ends lost 8 bases and 6 bases respectively, with 11 bases between them. Germline lookup yields CDR1 LNHDA and CDR2 SQIVND (reference sequence).

J is TRBJ1-3 and V is TRBV30; the match to TRBD1 covers 8 bases. The J segment lost 2 bases and the V segment lost 4 bases, leaving 10 bases of the junction unmatched. The CDR3 covers 16 residues. Germline CDR1 GTSNPN, CDR2 SVGIG (reference sequence). The CDR3 DNA sequence: TGTGCCTGGACTTCGGGACAGGCTGAAACTGGAAACACCATATATTTT. Its translation: CAWTSGQAETGNTIYF.

A single count supports this clone. This rearrangement joins TRBV7-3 to TRBJ2-3, with TRBD2 matching 8 bases. CDR1 and CDR2 from the germline V gene are SGHTA and FQGTGA. The ends lost 2 bases at V and 6 bases at J; junction bases unmatched: 7. This CDR3 is built from 15 residues. The CDR3 nucleotides read TGTGCCAGCAGCTTACAAGCGGGAGCTACTGATACGCAGTATTTT. This translates into CASSLQAGATDTQYF.

V gene TRBV5-4 combines with J gene TRBJ2-2; 11 bases match TRBD2. The CDR3 covers 18 residues. Trimming at V came to 0 bases and at J to 1 base, leaving 5 bases not matched to a gene. Looked up from germline, CDR1 is SGHNT and CDR2 is YYREEE (reference sequence). CDR3 amino acids: CASSLGGLAVGNTGELFF. DNA for the CDR3: TGTGCCAGCAGCTTGGGGGGACTAGCGGTCGGGAACACCGGGGAGCTGTTTTTT. The whole variable domain, filled in from reference TRBV5-4 and TRBJ2-2, reads ETGVTQSPTHLIKTRGQQVTLRCSSQSGHNTVSWYQQALGQGPQFIFQYYREEENGRGNFPPRFSGLQFPNYSSELNVNALELDDSALYLCASSLGGLAVGNTGELFFGEGSRLTVL.

This clone was picked up one time. The CDR3 DNA reads as TGTGCCAGCAGCCACACTTCGACGGGGGCGAACACTGAAGCTTTCTTT. Translated: CASSHTSTGANTEAFF. The chain combines TRBV3-1 (or the pseudogene TRBV3-2) with TRBJ1-1; D may be TRBD1 (6 bases). This CDR3 has 16 amino acids. The V end was cut by 3 bases, the J end by 1 base, with 15 bases between. Per germline, CDR1 LGHDT and CDR2 YNNKEL (reference sequence).

This chain connects TRBV5-1 to TRBJ1-2; TRBD1 matches at 11 bases. Germline V gene lookup returns CDR1 SGHRS and CDR2 YFSETQ. V shed 4 bases and J 4 bases; nucleotides not matched to a gene: 6. CDR3 length: 15 amino acids. The CDR3, as DNA: TGCGCCAGCAGCCCAGGGACAGGGGGTGGCTATGGCTACACCTTC. This encodes CASSPGTGGGYGYTF.

DNA of the CDR3: TGTGCCAGCAGCTTAGTACTAGCGGGGGGAGGAAATACGCAGTATTTT. It encodes CASSLVLAGGGNTQYF. This sequence joins TRBV7-2 and TRBJ2-3; 12 positions agree with TRBD2. The CDR3 extends over 16 amino acids. V dropped 1 base and J dropped 7; count of bases not matched to a gene: 6. CDR1 is SGHTA and CDR2 is FQGNSA in the germline V gene.

This chain links TRBV5-1 with TRBJ1-1; D remains unclear. Germline V gene data show CDR1 as SGHRS and CDR2 as YFSETQ. This CDR3 has 12 amino acids. V shed 5 bases and J shed 0 bases, with 5 bases lying between them. The CDR3 DNA reads TGCGCCAGCAGTTCTATGAACACTGAAGCTTTCTTT. It translates to CASSSMNTEAFF.